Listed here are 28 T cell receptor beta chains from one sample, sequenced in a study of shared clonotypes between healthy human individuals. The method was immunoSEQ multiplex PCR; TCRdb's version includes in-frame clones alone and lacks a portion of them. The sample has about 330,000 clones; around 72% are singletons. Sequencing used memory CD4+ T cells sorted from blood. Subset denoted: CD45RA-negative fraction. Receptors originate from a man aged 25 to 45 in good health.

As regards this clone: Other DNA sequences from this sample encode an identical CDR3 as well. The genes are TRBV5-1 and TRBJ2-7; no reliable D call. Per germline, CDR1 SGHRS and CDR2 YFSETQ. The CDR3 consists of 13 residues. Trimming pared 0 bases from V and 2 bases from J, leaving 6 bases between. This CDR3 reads CASSLERAYEQYF. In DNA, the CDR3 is TGCGCCAGCAGCTTGGAACGGGCCTACGAGCAGTACTTC.

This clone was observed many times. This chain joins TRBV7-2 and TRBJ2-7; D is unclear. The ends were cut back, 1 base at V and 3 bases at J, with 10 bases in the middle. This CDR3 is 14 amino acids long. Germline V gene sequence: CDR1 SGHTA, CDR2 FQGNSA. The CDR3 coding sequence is TGTGCCAGCAGCTTAGTGGTTAGCAGCTACGAGCAGTACTTC. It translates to CASSLVVSSYEQYF.

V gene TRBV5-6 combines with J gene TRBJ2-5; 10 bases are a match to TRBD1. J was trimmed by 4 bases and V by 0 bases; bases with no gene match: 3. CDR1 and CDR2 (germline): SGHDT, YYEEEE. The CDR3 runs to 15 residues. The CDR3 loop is CASSLEGQGRETQYF. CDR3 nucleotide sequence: TGTGCCAGCAGCTTGGAGGGACAGGGGAGAGAGACCCAGTACTTC.

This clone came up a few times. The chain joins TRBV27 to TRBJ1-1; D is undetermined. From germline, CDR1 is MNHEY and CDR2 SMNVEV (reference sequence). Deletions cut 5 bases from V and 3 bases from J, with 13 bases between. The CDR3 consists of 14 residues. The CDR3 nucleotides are TGTGCCAGCAGTAAAACCGGTGGTTACACTGAAGCTTTCTTT. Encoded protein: CASSKTGGYTEAFF.

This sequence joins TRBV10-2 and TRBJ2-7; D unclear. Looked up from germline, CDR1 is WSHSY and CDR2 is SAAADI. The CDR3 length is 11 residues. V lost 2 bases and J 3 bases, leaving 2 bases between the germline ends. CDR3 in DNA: TGCGCCAGCAGTGAGCACTACGAGCAGTACTTC. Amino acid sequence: CASSEHYEQYF.

The CDR3 coding sequence is TGTGCCAGCAGCTTACGTGAGGTGCCGGGACATGGCTACACCTTC. Protein sequence: CASSLREVPGHGYTF. The chain carries TRBV5-4 and TRBJ1-2; possible D gene TRBD1, 5 bases. The CDR3 is made up of 15 amino acids. Trimming pared 2 bases from V and 6 bases from J, leaving 17 bases between. CDR1 is SGHNT and CDR2 is YYREEE in the germline V gene (reference sequence).

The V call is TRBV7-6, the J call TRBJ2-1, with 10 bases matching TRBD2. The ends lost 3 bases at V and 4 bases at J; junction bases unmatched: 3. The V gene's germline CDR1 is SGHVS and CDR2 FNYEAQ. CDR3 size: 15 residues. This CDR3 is CASSFQLAGYNEQFF. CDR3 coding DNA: TGTGCCAGCAGCTTTCAACTAGCGGGGTACAATGAGCAGTTCTTC.

This chain's CDR3 is CASSFAPNTGELFF. The CDR3, as DNA: TGTGCCAGCAGCTTTGCGCCGAACACCGGGGAGCTGTTTTTT. The chain joins TRBV5-5 to TRBJ2-2; D gene unclear. This CDR3 has 14 amino acids. V lost 2 bases and J lost 0, with 5 bases in between. Germline CDR1 and CDR2: SGHKS and YYEKEE (reference sequence).

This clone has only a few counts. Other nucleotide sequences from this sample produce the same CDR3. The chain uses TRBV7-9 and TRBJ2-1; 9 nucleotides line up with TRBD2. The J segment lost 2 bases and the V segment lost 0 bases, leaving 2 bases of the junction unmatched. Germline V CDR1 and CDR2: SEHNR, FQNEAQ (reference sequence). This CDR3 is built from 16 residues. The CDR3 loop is CASSLALAGAYNEQFF. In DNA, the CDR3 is TGTGCCAGCAGCTTAGCCTTAGCGGGGGCCTACAATGAGCAGTTCTTC.

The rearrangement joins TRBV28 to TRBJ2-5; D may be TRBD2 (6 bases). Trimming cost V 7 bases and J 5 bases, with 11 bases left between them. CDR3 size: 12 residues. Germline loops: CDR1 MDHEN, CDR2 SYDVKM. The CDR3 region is CASITGGETQYF. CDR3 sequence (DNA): TGTGCCAGCATCACAGGAGGGGAGACCCAGTACTTC.

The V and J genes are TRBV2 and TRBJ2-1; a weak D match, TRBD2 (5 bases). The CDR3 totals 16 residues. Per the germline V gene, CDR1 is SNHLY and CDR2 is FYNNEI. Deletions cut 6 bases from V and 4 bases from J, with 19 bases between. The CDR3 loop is CASRRDRWEKYNEQFF. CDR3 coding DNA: TGTGCCAGCAGACGGGATCGATGGGAGAAGTACAATGAGCAGTTCTTC.

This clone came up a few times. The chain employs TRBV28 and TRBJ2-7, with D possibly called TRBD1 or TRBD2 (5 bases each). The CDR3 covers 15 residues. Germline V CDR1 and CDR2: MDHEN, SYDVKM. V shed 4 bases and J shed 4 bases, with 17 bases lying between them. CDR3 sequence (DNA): TGTGCCAGCAGTTCACCCGGGACCCCCAGGTACGAGCAGTACTTC. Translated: CASSSPGTPRYEQYF. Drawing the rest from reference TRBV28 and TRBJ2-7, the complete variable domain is DVKVTQSSRYLVKRTGEKVFLECVQDMDHENMFWYRQDPGLGLRLIYFSYDVKMKEKGDIPEGYSVSREKKERFSLILESASTNQTSMYLCASSSPGTPRYEQYFGPGTRLTVT.

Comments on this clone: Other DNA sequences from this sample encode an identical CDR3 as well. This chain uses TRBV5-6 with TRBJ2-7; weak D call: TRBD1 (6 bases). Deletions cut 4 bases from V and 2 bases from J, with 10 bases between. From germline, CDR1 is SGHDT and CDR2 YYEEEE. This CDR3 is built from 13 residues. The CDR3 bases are TGTGCCAGCAGCCGAGCAGGGGCCTACGAGCAGTACTTC. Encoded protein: CASSRAGAYEQYF.

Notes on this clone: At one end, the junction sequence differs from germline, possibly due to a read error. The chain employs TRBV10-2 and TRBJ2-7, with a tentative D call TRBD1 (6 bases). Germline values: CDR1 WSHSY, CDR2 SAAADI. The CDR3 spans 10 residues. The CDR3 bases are TGCGCCAGCCCTCACAGGGAAGGCCACTTC. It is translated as CASPHREGHF.

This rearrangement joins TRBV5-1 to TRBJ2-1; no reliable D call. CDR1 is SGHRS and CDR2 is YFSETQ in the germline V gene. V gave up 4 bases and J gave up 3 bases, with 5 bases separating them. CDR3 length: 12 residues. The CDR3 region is CASSRDYNEQFF. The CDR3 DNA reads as TGCGCCAGCAGCAGGGACTACAATGAGCAGTTCTTC.

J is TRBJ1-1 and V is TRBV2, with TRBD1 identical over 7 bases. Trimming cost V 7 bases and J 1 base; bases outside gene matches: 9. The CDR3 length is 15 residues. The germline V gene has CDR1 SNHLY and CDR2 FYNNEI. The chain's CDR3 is CASTPAGGQNTEAFF. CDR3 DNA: TGTGCCAGCACCCCCGCAGGGGGGCAGAACACTGAAGCTTTCTTT.

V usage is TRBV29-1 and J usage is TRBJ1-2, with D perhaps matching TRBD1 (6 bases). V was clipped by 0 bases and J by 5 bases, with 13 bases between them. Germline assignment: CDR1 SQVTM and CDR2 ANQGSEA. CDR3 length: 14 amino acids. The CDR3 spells CSVEDGDTVYGYTF. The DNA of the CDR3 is TGCAGCGTTGAAGATGGGGACACCGTTTATGGCTACACCTTC.

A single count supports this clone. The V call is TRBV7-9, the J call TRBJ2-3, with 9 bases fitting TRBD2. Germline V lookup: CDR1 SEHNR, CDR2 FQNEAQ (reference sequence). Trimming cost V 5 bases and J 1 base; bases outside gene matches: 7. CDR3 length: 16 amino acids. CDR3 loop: CASSLLRTSGTDTQYF. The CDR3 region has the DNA TGTGCCAGCAGCCTCTTAAGGACTAGCGGCACAGATACGCAGTATTTT.

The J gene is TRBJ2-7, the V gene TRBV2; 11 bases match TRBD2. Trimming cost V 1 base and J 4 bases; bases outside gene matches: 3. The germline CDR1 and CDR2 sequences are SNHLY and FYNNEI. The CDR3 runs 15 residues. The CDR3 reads CASSEGASGGYEQYF. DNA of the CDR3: TGTGCCAGCAGTGAAGGGGCTAGCGGGGGGTACGAGCAGTACTTC.

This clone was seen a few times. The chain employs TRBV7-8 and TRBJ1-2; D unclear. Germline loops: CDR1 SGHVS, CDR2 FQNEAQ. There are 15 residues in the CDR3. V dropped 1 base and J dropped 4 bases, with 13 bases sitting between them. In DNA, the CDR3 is TGTGCCAGCAGCTTAGACTCCCGACCACCCTATGGCTACACCTTC. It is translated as CASSLDSRPPYGYTF.

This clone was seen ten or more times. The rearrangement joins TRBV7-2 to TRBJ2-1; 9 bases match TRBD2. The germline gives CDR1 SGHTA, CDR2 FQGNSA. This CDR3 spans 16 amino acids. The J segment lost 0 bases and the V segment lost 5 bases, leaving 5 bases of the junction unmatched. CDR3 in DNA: TGTGCCAGCAGCCAGAATAGCGGGAGCTCCTACAATGAGCAGTTCTTC. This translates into CASSQNSGSSYNEQFF.

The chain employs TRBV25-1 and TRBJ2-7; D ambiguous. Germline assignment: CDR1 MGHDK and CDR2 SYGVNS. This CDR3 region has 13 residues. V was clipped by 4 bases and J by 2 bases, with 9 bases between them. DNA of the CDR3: TGTGCCAGCAGTGGTAATAGTCCCTACGAGCAGTACTTC. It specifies CASSGNSPYEQYF.

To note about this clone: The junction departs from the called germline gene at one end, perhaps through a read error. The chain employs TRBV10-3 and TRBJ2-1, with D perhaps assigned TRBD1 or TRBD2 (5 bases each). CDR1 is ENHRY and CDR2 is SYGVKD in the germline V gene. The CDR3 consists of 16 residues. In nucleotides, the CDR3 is TGTGCCATCACTGAGCTGGGACCGAGCTCCTACAATGAGCAGTTCTTC. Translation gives CAITELGPSSYNEQFF.

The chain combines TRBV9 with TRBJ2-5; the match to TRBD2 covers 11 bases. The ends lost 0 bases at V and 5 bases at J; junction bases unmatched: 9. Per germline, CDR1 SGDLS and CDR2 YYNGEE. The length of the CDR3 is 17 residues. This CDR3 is CASSVGASGRNGETQYF. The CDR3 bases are TGTGCCAGCAGCGTAGGGGCTAGCGGGAGGAACGGGGAGACCCAGTACTTC.

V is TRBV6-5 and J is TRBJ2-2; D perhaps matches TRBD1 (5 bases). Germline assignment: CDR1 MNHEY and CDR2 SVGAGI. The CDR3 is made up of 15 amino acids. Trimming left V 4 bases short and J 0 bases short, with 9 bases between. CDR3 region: CASSSQGANTGELFF. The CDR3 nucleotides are TGTGCCAGCAGTTCGCAGGGTGCGAACACCGGGGAGCTGTTTTTT.

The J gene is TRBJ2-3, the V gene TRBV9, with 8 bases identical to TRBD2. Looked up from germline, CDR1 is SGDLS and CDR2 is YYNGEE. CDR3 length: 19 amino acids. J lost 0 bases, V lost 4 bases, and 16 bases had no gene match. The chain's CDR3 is CASSPKELAVLASTDTQYF. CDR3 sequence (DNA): TGTGCCAGCAGCCCCAAGGAACTAGCGGTACTCGCTAGCACAGATACGCAGTATTTT. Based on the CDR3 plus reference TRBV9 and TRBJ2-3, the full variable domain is DSGVTQTPKHLITATGQRVTLRCSPRSGDLSVYWYQQSLDQGLQFLIQYYNGEERAKGNILERFSAQQFPDLHSELNLSSLELGDSALYFCASSPKELAVLASTDTQYFGPGTRLTVL.

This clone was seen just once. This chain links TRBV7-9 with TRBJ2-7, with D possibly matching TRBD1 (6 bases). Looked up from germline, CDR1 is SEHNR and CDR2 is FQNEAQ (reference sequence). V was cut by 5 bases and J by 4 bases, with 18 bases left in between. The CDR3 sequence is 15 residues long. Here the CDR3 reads CASSNTQTGEYEQYF. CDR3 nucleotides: TGTGCCAGCAGCAACACTCAGACAGGAGAATACGAGCAGTACTTC.

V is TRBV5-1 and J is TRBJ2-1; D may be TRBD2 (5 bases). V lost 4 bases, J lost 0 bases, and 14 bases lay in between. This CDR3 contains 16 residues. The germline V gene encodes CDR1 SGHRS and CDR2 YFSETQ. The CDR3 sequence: CASSAGKPSSYNEQFF. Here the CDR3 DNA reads TGCGCCAGCAGCGCCGGGAAACCGAGCTCCTACAATGAGCAGTTCTTC.